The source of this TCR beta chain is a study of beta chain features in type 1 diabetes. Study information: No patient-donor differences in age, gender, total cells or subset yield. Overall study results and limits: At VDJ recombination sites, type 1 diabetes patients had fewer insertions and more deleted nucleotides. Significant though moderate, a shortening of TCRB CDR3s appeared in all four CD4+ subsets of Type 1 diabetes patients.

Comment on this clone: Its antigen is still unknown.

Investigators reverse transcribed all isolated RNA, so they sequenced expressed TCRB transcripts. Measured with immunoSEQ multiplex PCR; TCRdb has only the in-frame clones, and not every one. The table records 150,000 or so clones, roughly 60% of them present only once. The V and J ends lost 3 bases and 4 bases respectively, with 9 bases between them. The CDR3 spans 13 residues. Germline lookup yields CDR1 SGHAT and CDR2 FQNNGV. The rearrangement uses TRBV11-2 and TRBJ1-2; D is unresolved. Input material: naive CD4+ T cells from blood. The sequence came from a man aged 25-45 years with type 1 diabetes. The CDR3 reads CASSFLDLYGYTF. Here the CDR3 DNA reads TGTGCCAGCAGCTTCCTGGACCTCTATGGCTACACCTTC. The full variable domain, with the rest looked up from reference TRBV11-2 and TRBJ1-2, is EAGVAQSPRYKIIEKRQSVAFWCNPISGHATLYWYQQILGQGPKLLIQFQNNGVVDDSQLPKDRFSAERLKGVDSTLKIQPAKLEDSAVYLCASSFLDLYGYTFGSGTRLTVV.